The present entry profiles one T cell receptor (beta chain) with its context. Its target antigen remains unknown. No base quality information exists; no much larger clone differs at one position. The data are from a study of shared clonotypes between healthy human individuals (dated by TCRdb to 2018 to 2021). Background on the whole study: A couple of women and a few men aged 18 to 49 years were included in the cohort. For each donor, three plates each were used for CD4 naive and CD4 memory, two plates were used for CD8 naive, and one plate was used for CD8 memory. Blood TCR repertoires of a handful of healthy adults were deeply sequenced to estimate repertoire size and the extent of clonotype sharing between individuals. Different laboratories and diverse techniques were used to prepare libraries and sequence TCR repertoires, to increase sequencing depth and limit assay-specific biases. Per donor, leukapheresis produced somewhere between about 0.94 and 9 billion PBMCs. General conclusions and limits of the study: Based on pairwise subsampling, the degree of clonotype sharing among donors was expected to be affected by sequencing depth. Sharing across a few donors was observed for roughly 5.4% of naive CD4, less than 4% of naive CD8, 2% to 2.5% of memory CD4, and roughly 0.4% of memory CD8 clonotypes. Because the study included a small number of donors, the genetic and exposure-history diversity represented was limited. Incomplete sequencing was indicated by rarefaction of sorted-subset datasets, despite the large sequencing depth. Sampling was restricted to blood, and TCR repertoires in tissues likely differ from the TCR repertoires found in blood. Higher generation probabilities were observed for clonotypes shared by all four sorted-subset donors than for non-shared clonotypes. Naive subsets generally had larger estimated clonotype richness than memory subsets did.

Donors were healthy HIV-negative adults with no recently reported acute infections or vaccinations. All donors were Caucasian adults living in Nashville, Tennessee, USA. CD4+ T cells were enriched through magnetic negative selection, after which naive cells were positively selected on CD45RA and the remaining negative fraction served as the memory subset. Blood was obtained by leukapheresis, after which PBMCs were separated by Ficoll-Histopaque density gradient centrifugation and cryopreserved in liquid nitrogen vapor phase. Analytical flow cytometry was used to check the purity and quantity of each magnetically sorted T cell population. From each sorted fraction, genomic DNA was isolated and quantified by UV absorbance on a Nanodrop 2000c. The CDR3 runs 14 amino acids, cysteine and phenylalanine included. Only CDR3 DNA is held: 42 bases, read in frame from base 1. TCR CDR3 regions were amplified from genomic DNA by multiplex PCR using the deep immunoSEQ assay. Genomic DNA extracted from each cell subset was distributed evenly over all wells of several immunoSEQ 96-well plates, and each plate served as one replicate. For sorted subsets, each replicate PCR was loaded with 200 ng genomic DNA, equivalent to about 30,000 T cell genomes. The purified libraries were quantified using a Qubit 3.0 fluorometer, sized with a Bioanalyzer 2100, and then quantified again using the KAPA Library Quantification kit. A separate single-read 150-cycle Illumina NextSeq 550 flow cell was used to sequence each immunoSEQ 96-well plate. From the authors' description of their analysis: The immunoSEQ output contained only junctional sequences without quality scores, so filtering could not match that applied to full-length reads. To assign V/J genes and CDR3, sequences were annotated using PyIR, a Python wrapper for IgBLAST v1.9, with IMGT germline references. Any read was removed if the V/J assignment was weak (E-value above 1e-6), the CDR3 was missing, or the read contained stop codons, out-of-frame junctions, or ambiguous translated residues. V3J clonotypes were defined by identical inferred V gene, J gene, and CDR3 amino acid sequence. The percentage overlap between two repertoires was calculated by dividing the number of shared unique clonotypes by the size of the smaller repertoire. Repertoire richness was assessed with RTK rarefaction, the Chao1 estimator, and Recon v2.1 estimates of unobserved clonotypes. Generation probabilities for all TCRbeta clonotypes obtained by the gDNA method from a handful of donors were computed using OLGA. TCRdb mirrors the immuneACCESS table, restricted to in-frame sequences. Some clones are absent from its copies; in checked studies, under half trace to an unresolved V gene, and the reason for the others is unknown. V and J calls and clone size are copied from that table; D and trimming were computed from the DNA. In all, the sample holds roughly 1 million clones, and about 75% of those were seen once. Of the sample, roughly 1.4% is held by the ten largest clones.

Rearrangement joined TRBV21-1 to TRBJ1-2; the table's D call of TRBD1 was not tested on the DNA. TRBV21-1 constitutes a pseudogene. The source of this sequence is a man between 18 and 35 years old in good health. The sample taken for sequencing was memory CD4+ T cells sorted from blood. The sample's cell subset or site label is to be understood as: CD45RA-negative fraction. The CDR3 amino acid sequence is: CASKRTQGNYGYTF. DNA sequence: TGTGCCAGCAAGAGAACACAGGGGAACTATGGCTACACCTTC.